This T cell receptor beta chain originates from a study of cytomegalovirus exposure and HLA in healthy donors. PCR primers comprised 60 Vbeta and 13 Jbeta primers. Assay used: immunoSEQ multiplex PCR; TCRdb lists only in-frame clones, some missing. Of just over 95,000 clones in the sample, about 78% were seen once. A single count supports this clone. Looked up from germline, CDR1 is WSHSY and CDR2 is SAAADI. CDR3 length: 13 amino acids. V shed 5 bases, J shed 4 bases, and the junction held 2 bases outside the gene matches. Sequencing was done on a sample of PBMCs. The chain has TRBV10-2 and TRBJ2-5; 9 nucleotides line up with TRBD1. The TCR sequence derives from a middle-aged woman in good health and CMV-seropositive. CDR3 DNA: TGCGCCAGCAGTATGACAGGGGGAGAGACCCAGTACTTC. This encodes CASSMTGGETQYF.